These 8 T cell receptor beta chains were sequenced from one sample in a study of blood T cell repertoires in COVID-19. Sequencing was performed with immunoSEQ multiplex PCR; in TCRdb, only in-frame clones are kept and a portion is missing. Counted here are under 300,000 clones, roughly 88% occurring once; the ten biggest clones make up around 1.8%. The sequenced sample consisted of PBMCs or T cells enriched from blood (not recorded which). These receptors were collected from a woman in her forties or fifties who had recovered from COVID-19.

V gene TRBV28 combines with J gene TRBJ2-7; 8 bases map to TRBD2. The CDR3 contains 14 residues. The V gene end was trimmed by 3 bases and the J gene end by 4 bases; junction bases not matched to a gene: 5. Germline CDR1 and CDR2: MDHEN and SYDVKM. This CDR3 reads CASSFGLAEYEQYF. CDR3 in DNA: TGTGCCAGCAGTTTTGGACTAGCTGAGTACGAGCAGTACTTC.

This rearrangement joins TRBV7-9 to TRBJ2-2, with a tentative D call TRBD1 (6 bases). The CDR3 loop spans 16 amino acids. Germline CDR1 SEHNR, CDR2 FQNEAQ (reference sequence). V lost 0 bases, J lost 1 base, and 9 bases lay in between. The CDR3 DNA reads TGTGCCAGCAGCTTAGCAGGGGGACAGAACACCGGGGAGCTGTTTTTT. The encoded protein is CASSLAGGQNTGELFF.

This chain connects TRBV18 to TRBJ2-1, with D maybe TRBD1 (6 bases). V lost 3 bases and J lost 9, with 15 bases in between. Germline values: CDR1 KGHSH, CDR2 LQKENI. The CDR3 length is 14 residues. CDR3 loop: CASSPGQGGAEQFF. CDR3 DNA sequence: TGTGCCAGCTCACCGGGACAAGGAGGCGCTGAGCAGTTCTTC.

Only a few counts were recorded for this clone. The V and J genes are TRBV7-9 and TRBJ2-7; 7 bases match TRBD1. The CDR3 contains 13 residues. Trimming cost V 1 base and J 6 bases; bases outside gene matches: 3. Germline CDR1 SEHNR, CDR2 FQNEAQ (reference sequence). The DNA of the CDR3 is TGTGCCAGCAGCTTAGAACAGGGGACCGAGCAGTACTTC. This gives the protein CASSLEQGTEQYF.

The genes are TRBV5-4 and TRBJ1-3; D is uncertain. The CDR3 consists of 15 residues. V was clipped by 4 bases and J by 9 bases, with 20 bases between them. Per the germline V gene, CDR1 is SGHNT and CDR2 is YYREEE (reference sequence). CDR3 bases: TGTGCCAGCAGCAAGTCGTATGGCGAGGTTGGCACCATATATTTT. It yields the protein CASSKSYGEVGTIYF.

The sample holds a few counts of this clone. The chain couples TRBV5-4 to TRBJ2-2; D is possibly TRBD1 (6 bases). The CDR3 has 14 residues. Germline lookup yields CDR1 SGHNT and CDR2 YYREEE (reference sequence). The V end lost 0 bases, the J end lost 6 bases, and 9 bases lay between the germline ends. The CDR3 coding sequence is TGTGCCAGCAGCTTGGCACAGGGTGCCGGGGAGCTGTTTTTT. It yields the protein CASSLAQGAGELFF.

J is TRBJ1-3 and V is TRBV7-9; D unresolved. The germline V and J ends were trimmed by 2 bases and 2 bases, with 13 bases remaining between them. CDR3 length: 16 amino acids. Germline CDR1 and CDR2: SEHNR and FQNEAQ (reference sequence). DNA of the CDR3: TGTGCCAGCAGCTTACGGATAAGGGAGGCTGGAAACACCATATATTTT. Translation gives CASSLRIREAGNTIYF.

The rearrangement links TRBV7-2 to TRBJ2-7; 8 bases are a match to TRBD1. Germline V gives CDR1 SGHTA, CDR2 FQGNSA. The junction had 11 bases not matched to a gene; V was cut back by 4 bases and J by 3 bases. The CDR3 covers 16 residues. This CDR3 reads CASSSPGQAINYEQYF. CDR3 coding DNA: TGTGCCAGCAGCTCTCCGGGACAGGCTATTAACTACGAGCAGTACTTC.